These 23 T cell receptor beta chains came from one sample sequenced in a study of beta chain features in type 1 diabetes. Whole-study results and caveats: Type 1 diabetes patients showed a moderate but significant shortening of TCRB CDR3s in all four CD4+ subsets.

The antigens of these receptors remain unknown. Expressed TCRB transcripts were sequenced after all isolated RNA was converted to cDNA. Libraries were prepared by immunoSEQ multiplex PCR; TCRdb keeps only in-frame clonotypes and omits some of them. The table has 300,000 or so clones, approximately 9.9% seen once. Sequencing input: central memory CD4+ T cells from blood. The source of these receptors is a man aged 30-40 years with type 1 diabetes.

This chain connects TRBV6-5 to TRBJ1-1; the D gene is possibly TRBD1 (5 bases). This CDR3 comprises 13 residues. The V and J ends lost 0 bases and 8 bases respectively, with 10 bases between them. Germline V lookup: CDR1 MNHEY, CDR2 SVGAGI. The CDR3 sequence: CASSYSIKGEAFF. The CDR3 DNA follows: TGTGCCAGCAGTTACTCGATCAAGGGGGAAGCTTTCTTT.

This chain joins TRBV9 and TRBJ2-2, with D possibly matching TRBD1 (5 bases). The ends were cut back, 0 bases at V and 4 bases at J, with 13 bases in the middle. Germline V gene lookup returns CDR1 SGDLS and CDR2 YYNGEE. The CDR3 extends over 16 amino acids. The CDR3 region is CASSVGAGPSTGELFF. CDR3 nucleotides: TGTGCCAGCAGCGTAGGGGCAGGGCCTAGCACCGGGGAGCTGTTTTTT.

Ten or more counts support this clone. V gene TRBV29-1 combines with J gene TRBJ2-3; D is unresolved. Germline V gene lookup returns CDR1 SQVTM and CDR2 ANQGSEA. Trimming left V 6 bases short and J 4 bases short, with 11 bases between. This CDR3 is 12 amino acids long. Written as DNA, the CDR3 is TGCAGCGTCGCTGAGCGCCCAGATACGCAGTATTTT. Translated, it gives CSVAERPDTQYF.

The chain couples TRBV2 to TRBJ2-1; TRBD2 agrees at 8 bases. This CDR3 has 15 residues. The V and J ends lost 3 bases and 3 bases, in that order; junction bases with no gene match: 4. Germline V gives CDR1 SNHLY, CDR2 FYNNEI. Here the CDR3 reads CASSDLSGDYNEQFF. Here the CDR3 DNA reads TGTGCCAGCAGTGACCTTAGCGGGGACTACAATGAGCAGTTCTTC.

CDR3: CASSAHFGTATEAFF. CDR3 nucleotide sequence: TGTGCCAGCAGCGCTCACTTTGGGACAGCCACTGAAGCTTTCTTT. The V call is TRBV9, the J call TRBJ1-1, with 7 positions matching TRBD1. The V gene end was trimmed by 3 bases and the J gene end by 4 bases; junction bases not matched to a gene: 9. The CDR3 extends over 15 amino acids. The germline V gene has CDR1 SGDLS and CDR2 YYNGEE.

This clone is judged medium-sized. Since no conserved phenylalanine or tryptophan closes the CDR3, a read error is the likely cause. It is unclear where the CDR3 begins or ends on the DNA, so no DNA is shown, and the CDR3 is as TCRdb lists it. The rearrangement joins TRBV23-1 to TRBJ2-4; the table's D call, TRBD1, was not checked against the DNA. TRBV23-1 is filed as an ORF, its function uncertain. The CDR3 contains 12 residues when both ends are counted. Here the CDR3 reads CASSQPWTGQGV.

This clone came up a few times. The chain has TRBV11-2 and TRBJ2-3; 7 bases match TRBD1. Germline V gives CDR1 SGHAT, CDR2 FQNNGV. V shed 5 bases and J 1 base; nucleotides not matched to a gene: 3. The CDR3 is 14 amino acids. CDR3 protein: CASSGDSRTDTQYF. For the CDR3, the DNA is TGTGCCAGCAGCGGGGACAGCCGCACAGATACGCAGTATTTT. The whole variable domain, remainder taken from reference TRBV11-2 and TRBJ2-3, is EAGVAQSPRYKIIEKRQSVAFWCNPISGHATLYWYQQILGQGPKLLIQFQNNGVVDDSQLPKDRFSAERLKGVDSTLKIQPAKLEDSAVYLCASSGDSRTDTQYFGPGTRLTVL.

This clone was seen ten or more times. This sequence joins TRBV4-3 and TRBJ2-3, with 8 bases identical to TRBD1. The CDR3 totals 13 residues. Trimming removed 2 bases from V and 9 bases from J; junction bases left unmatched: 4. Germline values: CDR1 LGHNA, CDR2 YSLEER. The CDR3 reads CASSQRGQATQYF. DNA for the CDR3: TGCGCCAGCAGCCAACGGGGACAGGCCACGCAGTATTTT.

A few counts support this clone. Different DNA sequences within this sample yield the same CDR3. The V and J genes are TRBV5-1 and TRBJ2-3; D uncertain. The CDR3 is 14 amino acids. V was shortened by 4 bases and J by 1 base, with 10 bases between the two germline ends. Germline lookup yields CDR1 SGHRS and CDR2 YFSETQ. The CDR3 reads CASSLGRGTDTQYF. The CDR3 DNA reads TGCGCCAGCAGCCTCGGTAGGGGCACAGATACGCAGTATTTT.

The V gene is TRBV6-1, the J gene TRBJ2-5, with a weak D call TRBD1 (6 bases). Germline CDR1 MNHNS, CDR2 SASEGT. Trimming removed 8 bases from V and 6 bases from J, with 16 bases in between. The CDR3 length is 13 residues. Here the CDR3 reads CASPGAKGKTQYF. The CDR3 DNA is TGTGCCAGCCCAGGGGCGAAAGGAAAGACCCAGTACTTC.

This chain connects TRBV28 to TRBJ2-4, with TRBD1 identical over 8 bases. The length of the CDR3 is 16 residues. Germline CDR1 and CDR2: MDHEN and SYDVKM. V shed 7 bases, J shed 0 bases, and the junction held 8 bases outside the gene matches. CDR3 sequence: CASNPTGALAKNIQYF. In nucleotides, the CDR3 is TGTGCCAGCAACCCGACAGGGGCCCTAGCCAAAAACATTCAGTACTTC.

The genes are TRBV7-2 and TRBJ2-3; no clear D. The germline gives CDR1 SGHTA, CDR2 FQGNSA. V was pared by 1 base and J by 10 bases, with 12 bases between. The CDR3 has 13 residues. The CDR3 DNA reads TGTGCCAGCAGCTTAGATCTAGTTAGTGCGCAGTATTTT. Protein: CASSLDLVSAQYF. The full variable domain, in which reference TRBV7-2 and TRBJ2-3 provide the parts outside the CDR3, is GAGVSQSPSNKVTEKGKDVELRCDPISGHTALYWYRQSLGQGLEFLIYFQGNSAPDKSGLPSDRFSAERTGGSVSTLTIQRTQQEDSAVYLCASSLDLVSAQYFGPGTRLTVL.

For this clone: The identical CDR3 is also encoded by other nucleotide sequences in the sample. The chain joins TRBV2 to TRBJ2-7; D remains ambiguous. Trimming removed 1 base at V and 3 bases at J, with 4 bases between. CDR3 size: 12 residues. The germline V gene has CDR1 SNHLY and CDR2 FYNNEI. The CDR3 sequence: CASSEEVYEQYF. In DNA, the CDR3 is TGTGCCAGCAGTGAAGAGGTCTACGAGCAGTACTTC.

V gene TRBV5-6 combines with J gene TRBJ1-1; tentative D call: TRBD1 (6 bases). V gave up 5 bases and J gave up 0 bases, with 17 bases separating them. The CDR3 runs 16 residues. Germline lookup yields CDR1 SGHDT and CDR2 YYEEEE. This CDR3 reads CASRPQGSYMNTEAFF. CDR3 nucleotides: TGTGCCAGCAGGCCACAGGGTTCGTACATGAACACTGAAGCTTTCTTT.

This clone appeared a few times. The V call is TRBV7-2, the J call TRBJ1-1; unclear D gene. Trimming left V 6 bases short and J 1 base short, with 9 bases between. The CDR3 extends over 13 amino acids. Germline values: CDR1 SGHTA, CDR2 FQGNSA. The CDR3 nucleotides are TGTGCCAGCAGTCTTACACCGAACACTGAAGCTTTCTTT. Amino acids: CASSLTPNTEAFF.

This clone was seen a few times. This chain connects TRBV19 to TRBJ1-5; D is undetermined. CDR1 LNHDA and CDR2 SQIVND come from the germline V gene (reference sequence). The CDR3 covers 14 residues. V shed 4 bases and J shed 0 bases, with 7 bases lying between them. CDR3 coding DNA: TGTGCCAGTAGTACGACACATAGCAATCAGCCCCAGCATTTT. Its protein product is CASSTTHSNQPQHF.

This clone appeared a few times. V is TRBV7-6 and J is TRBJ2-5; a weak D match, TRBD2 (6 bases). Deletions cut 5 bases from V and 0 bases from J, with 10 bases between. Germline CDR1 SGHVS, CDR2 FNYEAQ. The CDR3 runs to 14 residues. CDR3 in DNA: TGTGCCAGCAGCAAACGGGGGTACCAAGAGACCCAGTACTTC. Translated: CASSKRGYQETQYF.

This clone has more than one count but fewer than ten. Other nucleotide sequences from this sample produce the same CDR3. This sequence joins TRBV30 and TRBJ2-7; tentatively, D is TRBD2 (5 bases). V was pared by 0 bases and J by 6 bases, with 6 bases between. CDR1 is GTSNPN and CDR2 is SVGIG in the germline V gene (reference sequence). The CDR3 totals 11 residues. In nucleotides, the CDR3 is TGTGCCTGGAGTGTAGAGGGCGAGCAGTACTTC. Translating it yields CAWSVEGEQYF.

The CDR3 spells CASSWGQGRFSGANVLTF. CDR3 coding DNA: TGTGCCAGCAGTTGGGGTCAGGGAAGGTTTTCTGGGGCCAACGTCCTGACTTTC. The chain employs TRBV28 and TRBJ2-6; the D gene is possibly TRBD1 (5 bases). The CDR3 spans 18 residues. The V and J ends lost 4 bases and 1 base respectively, with 17 bases between them. Per germline, CDR1 MDHEN and CDR2 SYDVKM.

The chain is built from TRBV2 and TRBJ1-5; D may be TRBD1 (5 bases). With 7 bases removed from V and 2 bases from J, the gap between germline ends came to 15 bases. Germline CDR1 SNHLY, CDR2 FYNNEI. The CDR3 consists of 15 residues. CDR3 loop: CASNFDSGGNQPQHF. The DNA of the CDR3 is TGTGCCAGCAATTTCGACAGCGGCGGCAATCAGCCCCAGCATTTT.

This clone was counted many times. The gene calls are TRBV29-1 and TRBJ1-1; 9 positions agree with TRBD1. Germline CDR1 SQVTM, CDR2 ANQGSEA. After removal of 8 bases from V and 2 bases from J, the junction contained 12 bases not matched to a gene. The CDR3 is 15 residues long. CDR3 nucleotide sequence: TGCAGCTTCCGGGGGACAGGGACTTCCAACACTGAAGCTTTCTTT. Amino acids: CSFRGTGTSNTEAFF.

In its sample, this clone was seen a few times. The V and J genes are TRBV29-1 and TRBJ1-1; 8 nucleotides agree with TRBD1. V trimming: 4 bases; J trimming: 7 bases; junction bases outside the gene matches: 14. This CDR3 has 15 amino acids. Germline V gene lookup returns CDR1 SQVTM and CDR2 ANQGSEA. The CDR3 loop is CSVGQGQMTLNEAFF. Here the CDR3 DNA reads TGCAGCGTTGGACAGGGGCAAATGACACTCAATGAAGCTTTCTTT.

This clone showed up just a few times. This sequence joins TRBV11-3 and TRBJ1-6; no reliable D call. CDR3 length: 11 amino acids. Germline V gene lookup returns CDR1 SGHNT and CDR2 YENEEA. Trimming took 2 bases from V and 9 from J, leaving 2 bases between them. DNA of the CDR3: TGTGCCAGCAGCTTAAGTTCACCCCTCCACTTT. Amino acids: CASSLSSPLHF.